This T cell receptor (beta chain) stems from a study of T-cell memory formation after mild COVID-19 (dated by TCRdb to the early 2020s). Some background on the complete study: TCR sequence clusters from the two donors were largely donor specific. In two donors, T-cell clones that expanded and contracted after mild COVID-19 were followed by sequencing TCRalpha and TCRbeta repertoires longitudinally. The cohort comprised two young, previously healthy adult volunteers, one female and one male. Beyond this particular receptor, the publication reports: Contracting CD4+ clones turned up mainly in the CM and EM memory subsets, whereas EMRA was where CD8+ clones were enriched. Some responding clones were found in pre-infection memory, which suggests that pre-existing cross-reactive memory T cells took part in the SARS-CoV-2 response. The second-wave clones that peaked on day 37 were not confirmed to be SARS-CoV-2 specific. Balanced CD4/CD8 phenotypes were observed for clones contracting from day 15 to 85, whereas a bias towards CD4+ was observed for a second wave of clones expanding from day 15 to 37. Only two mild cases were covered in the study, and larger cohorts including severe cases with pre-infection samples were considered necessary.

For sequencing, an Illumina NovaSeq 6000 was employed. TCRalpha and TCRbeta cDNA libraries were built by 5'RACE with constant-segment primers, adding sample barcodes and unique molecular identifiers. Trizol reagent was used to extract RNA from every sample. Amplification of the libraries took two PCR steps, and the second step added a second sample barcode plus Illumina TruSeq adapters. Sequencing of libraries was performed on an Illumina NovaSeq with 2 x 150 bp paired-end reads. In the source study's methods: Reads were demultiplexed and collapsed into UMI-guided consensus sequences with migec v1.2.7. Using mixcr v2.1.11, UMI consensuses were aligned to TRA and TRB V and J templates and then assembled into clonotypes. A clonotype was counted as expanded or contracted only when both edgeR and NoisET called the clonotype significant, with the noise models trained on biological replicates. For edgeR calls, the cutoffs were a false discovery rate-adjusted p below 0.01 and a log2 fold-change threshold of 1. As an exploratory analysis of dynamics, max-normalized trajectories of the 1000 most abundant clonotypes were examined with PCA combined with hierarchical clustering. Separately sequenced CD4+ and CD8+ repertoires were used to assign the CD4 or CD8 phenotype of responding clones. The public sequencing data were trimmed at Q25 with fastp and processed into clonotypes with MiXCR by TCRdb, which kept only in-frame beta chains. CDR3 protein duplicates are merged, each entry listing the most common genes and DNA. The V and J calls were not made by the authors but by TCRdb's processing. The sample table holds around 140,000 distinct CDR3 sequences, of which 15% to 20% were seen once. The ten largest make up around 2.5% of the sample.

Ficoll-Paque density gradient centrifugation was the method used to isolate PBMCs. Regarding this clonotype: What antigen it recognizes has not been identified. The input lacks base qualities; no much larger clone sits a single base away.

The sample was PBMCs or a T cell subset sorted from them (not recorded which). This TCR was recovered from an adult woman who had mild COVID-19 (a few samples of this study predate the infection). The sample titles of this study are shuffled in the database, so cell type and time point are left out; the donor was told from shared clones.

The CDR3 region has the sequence CASSLDGRANYGYTF. DNA sequence: TGTGCCAGCAGTCTGGACGGCCGAGCTAACTATGGCTACACCTTC. The chain is encoded by TRBV2 joined to TRBJ1-2, with no confident D gene call. The CDR3 measures 15 amino acids from cysteine to phenylalanine. CDR3 DNA is the only sequence kept; it has 45 bases, read in frame from the first base. Taken from the germline V gene, the CDR1 and CDR2 loops are SNHLY and FYNNEI. The V and J ends are trimmed by 5 bases and 0 bases, leaving 13 bases between them.